This T cell receptor (beta chain) comes out of a study of cytomegalovirus exposure and HLA in healthy donors. Across the whole study: Around 87 million unique TCRs, all from HLA-typed donors, were included in an early release of the data. The study's findings and limits: In all likelihood, a cluster of highly shared sequence variants was a sequencing artifact. In an earlier analysis, in some 500 donors, most V segments appeared productive either ~87% or ~30% of the time. TCR beta V- and J-gene trimming, according to a later analysis, was linked to a missense DCLRE1C variant.

The CDR3 is made up of 11 amino acids. V lost 2 bases and J 5 bases, leaving 3 bases between the germline ends. Germline values: CDR1 SGHVS, CDR2 FNYEAQ. This clone was picked up a small number of times. The target antigen is unknown. PCR used 60 Vbeta primers and 13 Jbeta primers. Sequenced by immunoSEQ multiplex PCR; TCRdb stores in-frame clones only, minus some. This table has 100,000 or so clones, about 13% appearing once. The sequence was obtained from a man aged 35 to 55 in good health and CMV-seropositive. The sample taken for sequencing was PBMCs. The chain is built from TRBV7-6 and TRBJ2-5; D gene unclear. The CDR3 nucleotides are TGTGCCAGCAGCTTATCGGAGACCCAGTACTTC. It encodes CASSLSETQYF. Combining the CDR3 with reference TRBV7-6 and TRBJ2-5 gives the whole variable domain GAGVSQSPRYKVTKRGQDVALRCDPISGHVSLYWYRQALGQGPEFLTYFNYEAQQDKSGLPNDRFSAERPEGSISTLTIQRTEQRDSAMYRCASSLSETQYFGPGTRLLVL.